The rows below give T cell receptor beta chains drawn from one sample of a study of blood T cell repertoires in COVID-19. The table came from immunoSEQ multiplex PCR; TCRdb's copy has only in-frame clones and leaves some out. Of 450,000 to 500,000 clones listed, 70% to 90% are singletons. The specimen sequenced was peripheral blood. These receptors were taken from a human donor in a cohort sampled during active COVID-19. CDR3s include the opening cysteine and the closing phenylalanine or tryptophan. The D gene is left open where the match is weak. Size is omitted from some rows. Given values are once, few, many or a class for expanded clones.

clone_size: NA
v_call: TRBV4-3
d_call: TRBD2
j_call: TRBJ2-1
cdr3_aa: CASSQDQLAGGPSVKNEQFF
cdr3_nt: TGCGCCAGCAGCCAAGATCAGCTAGCGGGAGGACCCTCGGTAAAAAATGAGCAGTTCTTC

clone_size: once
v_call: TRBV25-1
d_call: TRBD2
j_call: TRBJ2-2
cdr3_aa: CASSDPGGAGDTGELFF
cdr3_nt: TGTGCCAGCAGTGACCCCGGGGGGGCAGGGGACACCGGGGAGCTGTTTTTT

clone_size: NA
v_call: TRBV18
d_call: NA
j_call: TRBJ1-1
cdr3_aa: CASSPGQGRAFF
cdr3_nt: TGTGCCAGCTCACCGGGACAAGGGAGAGCTTTCTTT

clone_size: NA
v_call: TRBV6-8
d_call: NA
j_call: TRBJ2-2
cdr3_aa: CASRRDFQSGELFF
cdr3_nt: TGTGCCAGCAGGCGGGATTTCCAATCCGGGGAGCTGTTTTTT

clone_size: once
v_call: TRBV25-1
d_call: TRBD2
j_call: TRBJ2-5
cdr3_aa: CASSAGTSGRGETQYF
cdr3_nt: TGTGCCAGCAGTGCTGGGACTAGCGGGAGAGGAGAGACCCAGTACTTC

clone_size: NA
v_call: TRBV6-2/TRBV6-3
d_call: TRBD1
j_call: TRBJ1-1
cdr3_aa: CASSYHRDRGPGTEAFF
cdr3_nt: TGTGCCAGCAGTTATCACCGGGACAGGGGACCGGGCACTGAAGCTTTCTTT

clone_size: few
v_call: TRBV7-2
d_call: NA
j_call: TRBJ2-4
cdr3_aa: CASSLGYRDFSKNIQYF
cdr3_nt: TGTGCCAGCAGCTTAGGATACAGGGATTTTTCCAAAAACATTCAGTACTTC

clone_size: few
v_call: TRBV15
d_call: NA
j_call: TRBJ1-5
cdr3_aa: CATSRGGLFNQPQHF
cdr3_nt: TGTGCCACCAGCAGAGGGGGGCTATTTAATCAGCCCCAGCATTTT

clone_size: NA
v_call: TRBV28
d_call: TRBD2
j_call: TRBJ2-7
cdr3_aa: CATYRTSGAYEQYF
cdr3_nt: TGTGCCACCTACCGGACTAGCGGAGCCTACGAGCAGTACTTC

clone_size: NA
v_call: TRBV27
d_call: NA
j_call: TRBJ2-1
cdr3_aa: CASSLEGAPWNEQFF
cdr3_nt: TGTGCCAGCAGTTTAGAGGGAGCCCCCTGGAATGAGCAGTTCTTC

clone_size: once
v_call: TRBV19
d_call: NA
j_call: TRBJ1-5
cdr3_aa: CASSIDNFLAAQRGNQPQHF
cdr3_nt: TGTGCCAGTAGTATAGATAATTTTTTAGCGGCCCAAAGAGGTAATCAGCCCCAGCATTTT

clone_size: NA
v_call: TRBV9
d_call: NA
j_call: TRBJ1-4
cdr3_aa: CASSVDAAGPYEKLFF
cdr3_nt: TGTGCCAGCAGCGTAGATGCGGCAGGGCCCTATGAAAAACTGTTTTTT

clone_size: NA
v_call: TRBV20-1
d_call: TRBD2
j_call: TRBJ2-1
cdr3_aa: CSASFSGRVMGNNEQFF
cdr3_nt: TGCAGTGCTAGTTTTAGCGGGAGGGTCATGGGAAACAATGAGCAGTTCTTC

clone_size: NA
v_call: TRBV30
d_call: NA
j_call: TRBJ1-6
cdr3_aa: CACQGLSGSPLHF
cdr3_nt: TGTGCCTGTCAGGGATTGTCTGGTTCACCCCTCCACTTT

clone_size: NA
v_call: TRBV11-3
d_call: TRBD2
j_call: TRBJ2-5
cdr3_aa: CASSYASGSETQYF
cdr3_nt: TGTGCCAGCAGCTACGCTAGCGGGAGTGAGACCCAGTACTTC